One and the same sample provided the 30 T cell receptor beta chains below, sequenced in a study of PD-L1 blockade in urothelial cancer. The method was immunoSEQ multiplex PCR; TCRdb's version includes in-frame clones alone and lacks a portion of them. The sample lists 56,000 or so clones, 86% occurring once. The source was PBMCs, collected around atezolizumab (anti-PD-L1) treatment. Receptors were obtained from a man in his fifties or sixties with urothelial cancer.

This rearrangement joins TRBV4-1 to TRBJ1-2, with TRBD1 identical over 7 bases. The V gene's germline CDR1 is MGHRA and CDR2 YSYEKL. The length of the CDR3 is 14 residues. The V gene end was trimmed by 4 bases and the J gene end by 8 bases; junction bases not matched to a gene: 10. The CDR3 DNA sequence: TGCGCCAGCAGCCTCCTGACAGGGTTCACGGGCTACACCTTC. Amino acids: CASSLLTGFTGYTF.

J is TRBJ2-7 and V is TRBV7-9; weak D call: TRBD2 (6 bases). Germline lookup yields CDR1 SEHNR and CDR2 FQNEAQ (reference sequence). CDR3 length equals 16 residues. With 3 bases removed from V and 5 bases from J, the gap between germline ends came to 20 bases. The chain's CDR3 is CASSFIGTYKPNEQYF. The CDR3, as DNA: TGTGCCAGCAGCTTTATAGGGACTTACAAACCTAACGAGCAGTACTTC.

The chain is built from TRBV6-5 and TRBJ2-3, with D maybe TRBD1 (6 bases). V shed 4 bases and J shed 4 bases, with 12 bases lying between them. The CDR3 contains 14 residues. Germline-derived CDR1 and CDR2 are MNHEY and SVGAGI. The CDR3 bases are TGTGCCAGCAGTTTTAACAGGGCAGCAGATACGCAGTATTTT. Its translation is CASSFNRAADTQYF.

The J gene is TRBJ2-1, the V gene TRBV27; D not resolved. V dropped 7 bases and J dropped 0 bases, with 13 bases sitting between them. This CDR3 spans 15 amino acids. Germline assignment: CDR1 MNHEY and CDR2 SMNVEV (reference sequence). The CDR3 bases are TGTGCCAGCAAGAAGCCCATGAGCTCCTACAATGAGCAGTTCTTC. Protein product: CASKKPMSSYNEQFF.

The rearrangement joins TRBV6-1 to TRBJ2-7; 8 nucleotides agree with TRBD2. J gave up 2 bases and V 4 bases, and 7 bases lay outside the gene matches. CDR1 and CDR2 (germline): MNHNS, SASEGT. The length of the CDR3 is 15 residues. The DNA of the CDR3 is TGTGCCAGCAGTGTAAAGCGGGAGTCCGCCTACGAGCAGTACTTC. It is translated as CASSVKRESAYEQYF.

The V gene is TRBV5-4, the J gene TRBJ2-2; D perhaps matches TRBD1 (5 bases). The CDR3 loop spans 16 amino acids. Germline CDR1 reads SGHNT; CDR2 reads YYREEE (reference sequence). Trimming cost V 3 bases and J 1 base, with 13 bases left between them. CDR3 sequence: CASSSRSGQNTGELFF. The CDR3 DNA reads TGTGCCAGCAGCTCCCGATCCGGACAGAACACCGGGGAGCTGTTTTTT.

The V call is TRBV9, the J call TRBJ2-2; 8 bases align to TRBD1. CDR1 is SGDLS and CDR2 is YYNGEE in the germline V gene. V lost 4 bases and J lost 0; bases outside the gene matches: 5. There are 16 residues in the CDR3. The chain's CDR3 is CASSSNRGANTGELFF. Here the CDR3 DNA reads TGTGCCAGCAGCTCAAACAGGGGGGCGAACACCGGGGAGCTGTTTTTT.

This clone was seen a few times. The CDR3 region has the DNA TGTGCCAGCAGGCCCCGCGGGACAGGTTCTGGAAAACTGTTTTTT. Residues: CASRPRGTGSGKLFF. J is TRBJ1-4 and V is TRBV6-5; 8 bases match TRBD1. CDR3 length: 15 amino acids. CDR1 and CDR2 (germline): MNHEY, SVGAGI. V gave up 6 bases and J gave up 10 bases; unmatched junction bases: 13.

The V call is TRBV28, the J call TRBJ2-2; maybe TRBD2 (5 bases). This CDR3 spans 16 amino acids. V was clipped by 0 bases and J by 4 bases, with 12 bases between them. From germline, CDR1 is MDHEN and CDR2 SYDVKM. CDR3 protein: CASSLWGSGGTGELFF. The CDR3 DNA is TGTGCCAGCAGTTTATGGGGCAGCGGCGGCACCGGGGAGCTGTTTTTT.

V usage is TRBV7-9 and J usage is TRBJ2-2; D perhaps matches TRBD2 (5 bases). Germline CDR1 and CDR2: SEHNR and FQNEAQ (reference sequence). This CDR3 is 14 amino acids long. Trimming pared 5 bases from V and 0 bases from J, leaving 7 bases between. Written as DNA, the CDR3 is TGTGCCAGCAGCGCGGGCCCGAACACCGGGGAGCTGTTTTTT. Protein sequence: CASSAGPNTGELFF.

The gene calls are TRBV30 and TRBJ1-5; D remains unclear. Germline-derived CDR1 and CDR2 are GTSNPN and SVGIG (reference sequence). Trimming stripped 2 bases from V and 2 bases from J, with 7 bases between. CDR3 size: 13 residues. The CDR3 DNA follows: TGTGCCTGGAGTTGGCAGGGCAATCAGCCCCAGCATTTT. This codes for CAWSWQGNQPQHF.

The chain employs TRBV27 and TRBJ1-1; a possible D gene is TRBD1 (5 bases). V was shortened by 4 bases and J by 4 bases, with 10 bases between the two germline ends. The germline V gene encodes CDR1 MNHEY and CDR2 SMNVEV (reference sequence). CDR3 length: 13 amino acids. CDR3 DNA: TGTGCCAGCAGTTCCTGGGACTTCACTGAAGCTTTCTTT. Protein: CASSSWDFTEAFF.

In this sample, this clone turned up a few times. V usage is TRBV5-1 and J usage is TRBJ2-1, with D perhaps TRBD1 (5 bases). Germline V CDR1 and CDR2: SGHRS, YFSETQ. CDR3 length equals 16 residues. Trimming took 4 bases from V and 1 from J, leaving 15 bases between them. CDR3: CASSRLGAESYNEQFF. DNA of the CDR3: TGCGCCAGCAGCCGACTTGGGGCGGAATCCTACAATGAGCAGTTCTTC.

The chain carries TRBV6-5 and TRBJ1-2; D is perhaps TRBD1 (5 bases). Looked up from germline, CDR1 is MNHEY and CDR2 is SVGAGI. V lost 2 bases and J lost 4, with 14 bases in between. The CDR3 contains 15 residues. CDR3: CASSYDFSQGYGYTF. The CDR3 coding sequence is TGTGCCAGCAGTTACGATTTTAGCCAGGGCTATGGCTACACCTTC.

In DNA, the CDR3 is TGCAGTGCTAGAGGGCCCGAGGTCCAGTACTTC. Residues: CSARGPEVQYF. The chain couples TRBV20-1 to TRBJ2-5; D is undetermined. Germline V gene data show CDR1 as DFQATT and CDR2 as SNEGSKA (reference sequence). The CDR3 consists of 11 residues. V lost 1 base and J 10 bases, leaving 10 bases between the germline ends.

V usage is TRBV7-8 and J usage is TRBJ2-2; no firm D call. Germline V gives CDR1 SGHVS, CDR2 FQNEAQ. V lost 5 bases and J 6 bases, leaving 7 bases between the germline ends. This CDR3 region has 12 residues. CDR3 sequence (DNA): TGTGCCAGCAGCCTTGGCCCCGGGGAGCTGTTTTTT. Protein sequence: CASSLGPGELFF.

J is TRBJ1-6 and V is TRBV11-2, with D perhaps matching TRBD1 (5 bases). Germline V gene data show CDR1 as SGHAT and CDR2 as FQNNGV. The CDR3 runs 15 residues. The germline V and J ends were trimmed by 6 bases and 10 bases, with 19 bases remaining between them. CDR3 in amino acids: CASRGPGLPTSPLHF. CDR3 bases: TGTGCCAGCAGGGGACCGGGACTCCCTACATCACCCCTCCACTTT.

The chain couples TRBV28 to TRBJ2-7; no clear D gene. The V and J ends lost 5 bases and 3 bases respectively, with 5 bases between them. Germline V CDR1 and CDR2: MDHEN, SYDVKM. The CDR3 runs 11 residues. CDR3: CASSINYEQYF. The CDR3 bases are TGTGCCAGCAGTATCAACTACGAGCAGTACTTC.

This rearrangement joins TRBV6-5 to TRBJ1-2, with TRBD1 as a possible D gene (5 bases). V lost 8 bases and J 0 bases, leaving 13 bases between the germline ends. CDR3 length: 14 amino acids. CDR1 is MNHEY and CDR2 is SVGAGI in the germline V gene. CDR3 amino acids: CASAGRDSNYGYTF. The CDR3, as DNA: TGTGCCAGCGCTGGCAGGGACTCTAACTATGGCTACACCTTC.

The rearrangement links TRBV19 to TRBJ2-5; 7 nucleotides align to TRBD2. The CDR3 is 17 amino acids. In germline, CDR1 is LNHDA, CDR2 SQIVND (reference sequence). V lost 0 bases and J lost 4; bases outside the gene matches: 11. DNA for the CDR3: TGTGCCAGTAGTATAGAGTTAAGCGGGACCAAGAGAGAGACCCAGTACTTC. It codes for CASSIELSGTKRETQYF.

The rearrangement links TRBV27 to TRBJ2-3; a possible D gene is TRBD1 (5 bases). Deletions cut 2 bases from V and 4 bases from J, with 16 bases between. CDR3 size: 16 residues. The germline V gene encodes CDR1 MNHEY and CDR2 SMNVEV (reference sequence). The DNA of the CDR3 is TGTGCCAGCAGTTTAAGCTGGGTGGCAGGGTCAGATACGCAGTATTTT. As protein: CASSLSWVAGSDTQYF.

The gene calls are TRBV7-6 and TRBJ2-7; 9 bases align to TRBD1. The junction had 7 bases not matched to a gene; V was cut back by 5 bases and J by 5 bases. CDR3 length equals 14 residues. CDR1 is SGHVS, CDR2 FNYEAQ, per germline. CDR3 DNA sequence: TGTGCCAGCAGCCTAGGACAGGGGAACGACGAGCAGTACTTC. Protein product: CASSLGQGNDEQYF.

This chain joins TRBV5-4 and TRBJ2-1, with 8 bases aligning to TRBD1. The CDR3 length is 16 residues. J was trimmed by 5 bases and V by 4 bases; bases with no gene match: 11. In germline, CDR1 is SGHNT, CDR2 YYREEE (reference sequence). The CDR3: CASSLGWQGADNEQFF. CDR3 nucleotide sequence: TGTGCCAGCAGCCTCGGGTGGCAGGGGGCCGACAATGAGCAGTTCTTC.

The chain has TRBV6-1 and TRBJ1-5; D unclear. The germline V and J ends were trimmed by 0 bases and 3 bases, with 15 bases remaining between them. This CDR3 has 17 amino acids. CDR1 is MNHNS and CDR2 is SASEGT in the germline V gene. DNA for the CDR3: TGTGCCAGCAGTGAAGCCGGCGGTCGCGGCGTCAATCAGCCCCAGCATTTT. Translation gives CASSEAGGRGVNQPQHF.

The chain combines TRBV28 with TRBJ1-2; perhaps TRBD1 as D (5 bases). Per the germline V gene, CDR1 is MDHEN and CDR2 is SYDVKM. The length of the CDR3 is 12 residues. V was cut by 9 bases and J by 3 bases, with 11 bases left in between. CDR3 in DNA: TGTGCCAGTGGTCGGGACTACTATGGCTACACCTTC. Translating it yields CASGRDYYGYTF.

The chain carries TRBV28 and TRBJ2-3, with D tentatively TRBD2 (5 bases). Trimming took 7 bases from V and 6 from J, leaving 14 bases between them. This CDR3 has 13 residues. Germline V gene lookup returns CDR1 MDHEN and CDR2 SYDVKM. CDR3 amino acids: CASKIGGGDTQYF. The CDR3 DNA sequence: TGTGCCAGCAAAATAGGAGGAGGTGATACGCAGTATTTT.

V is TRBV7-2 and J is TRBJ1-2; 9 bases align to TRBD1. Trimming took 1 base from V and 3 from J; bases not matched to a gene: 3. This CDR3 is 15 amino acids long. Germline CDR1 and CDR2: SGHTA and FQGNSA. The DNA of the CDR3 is TGTGCCAGCAGCTTAGGGGGACAGGGTTACTATGGCTACACCTTC. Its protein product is CASSLGGQGYYGYTF.

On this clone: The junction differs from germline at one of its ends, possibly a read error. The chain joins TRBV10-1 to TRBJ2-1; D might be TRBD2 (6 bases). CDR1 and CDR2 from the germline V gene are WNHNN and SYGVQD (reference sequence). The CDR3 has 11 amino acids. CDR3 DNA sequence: TGCGCCAGCAGTGGAACTAGCACCCCGATCTTC. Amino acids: CASSGTSTPIF.

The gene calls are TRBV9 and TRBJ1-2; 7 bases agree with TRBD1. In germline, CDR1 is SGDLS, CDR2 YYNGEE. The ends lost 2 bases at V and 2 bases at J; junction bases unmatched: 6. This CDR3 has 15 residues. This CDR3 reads CASSVSTGKNYGYTF. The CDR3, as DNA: TGTGCCAGCAGCGTGTCGACAGGGAAAAACTATGGCTACACCTTC.

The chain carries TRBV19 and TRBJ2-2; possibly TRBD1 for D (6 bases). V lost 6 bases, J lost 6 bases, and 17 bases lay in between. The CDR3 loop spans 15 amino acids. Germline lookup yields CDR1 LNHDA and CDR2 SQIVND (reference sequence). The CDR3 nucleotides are TGTGCCAGTAGCACCGACCACAGGGTCCCCGGGGAGCTGTTTTTT. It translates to CASSTDHRVPGELFF.